The following is a TCR beta chain sequence with its context. The source of the sample is a study of blood T cell repertoires in COVID-19. About the study: Both acute and convalescent COVID-19 samples were obtained from the United States, Italy and Spain. From T cells, B-cell-depleted T cells, or PBMCs came the material, which was cDNA or gDNA.

The CDR3 runs 16 residues. Trimming left V 2 bases short and J 1 base short, with 10 bases between. The germline V gene has CDR1 SGHDT and CDR2 YYEEEE. Original analysis: Estimates of nucleated cell counts were drawn from the amplification of reference gene primers. Libraries were prepared by immunoSEQ multiplex PCR; TCRdb keeps only in-frame clonotypes and omits some of them. V, J and clone size were drawn from that table, and D and trimming were deduced from the DNA. The sample lists around 300,000 clones, 80% to 90% occurring once. This clonotype was obtained from a woman in her seventies with acute or convalescent COVID-19. The chain combines TRBV5-6 with TRBJ1-6, with D hard to call. The sample consisted of peripheral blood. The CDR3 coding sequence is TGTGCCAGCAGCTTCGGGAGGCCATCCTATAATTCACCCCTCCACTTT. It specifies CASSFGRPSYNSPLHF.